Listed here are 11 T cell receptor beta chains from one sample, sequenced in a study. TCRdb re-derived calls from the RT-PCR reads in MiXCR, one entry per CDR3 protein. Found here are hundreds of thousands of distinct CDR3 sequences, 12% to 15% of them singletons; the top ten hold 3% to 4.5%. The sequenced sample was memory CD4+ T cells from blood. The receptors here all came from a female donor in good health, serving as a healthy control.

This clonotype was recorded a few times. The chain has TRBV12-3 or TRBV12-4 and TRBJ1-1; D is uncertain. Deletions cut 2 bases from V and 4 bases from J, with 14 bases between. CDR3 size: 15 residues. CDR3 in amino acids: CASSLREAWGTEAFF. The CDR3 DNA reads TGTGCCAGCAGTTTAAGGGAAGCATGGGGCACTGAAGCTTTCTTT.

Many counts were recorded for this clonotype. The genes are TRBV6-1 and TRBJ2-7; possible D gene TRBD2, 5 bases. Germline V lookup: CDR1 MNHNS, CDR2 SASEGT. V lost 5 bases, J lost 0 bases, and 11 bases lay in between. This CDR3 is built from 14 residues. The CDR3 loop is CASSPRTDSYEQYF. CDR3 nucleotide sequence: TGTGCCAGCAGTCCCCGGACTGACTCCTACGAGCAGTACTTC.

The chain employs TRBV7-9 and TRBJ1-1; 8 nucleotides match TRBD1. Trimming at V came to 5 bases and at J to 4 bases, leaving 9 bases not matched to a gene. The V gene's germline CDR1 is SEHNR and CDR2 FQNEAQ (reference sequence). This CDR3 is 15 amino acids long. Here the CDR3 reads CASSETDRVGTEAFF. The CDR3 bases are TGTGCCAGCAGCGAAACGGACAGGGTGGGCACTGAAGCTTTCTTT. Full variable domain (rest looked up from reference TRBV7-9 and TRBJ1-1): DTGVSQNPRHKITKRGQNVTFRCDPISEHNRLYWYRQTLGQGPEFLTYFQNEAQLEKSRLLSDRFSAERPKGSFSTLEIQRTEQGDSAMYLCASSETDRVGTEAFFGQGTRLTVV.

This clonotype was seen a few times. The chain has TRBV6-5 and TRBJ1-5; D remains ambiguous. CDR1 is MNHEY, CDR2 SVGAGI, per germline. V was cut by 6 bases and J by 3 bases, with 15 bases left in between. This CDR3 is 15 amino acids long. The CDR3 DNA reads as TGTGCCAGCAGACAAGGAGGCAGAACCAATCAGCCCCAGCATTTT. Residues: CASRQGGRTNQPQHF.

This chain uses TRBV6-5 with TRBJ1-4; D is unresolved. Per germline, CDR1 MNHEY and CDR2 SVGAGI. There are 14 residues in the CDR3. V was cut by 8 bases and J by 0 bases, with 10 bases left in between. CDR3: CASGAFATNEKLFF. The CDR3 DNA sequence: TGTGCCAGCGGCGCTTTTGCAACTAATGAAAAACTGTTTTTT.

J is TRBJ2-2 and V is TRBV12-3 or TRBV12-4; D call uncertain. The CDR3 covers 14 residues. Trimming shortened V by 3 bases and J by 5 bases, and 10 bases separated the two germline ends. The CDR3 reads CASSFGSGTGELFF. The CDR3 bases are TGTGCCAGCAGTTTTGGAAGTGGGACCGGGGAGCTGTTTTTT.

The V gene is TRBV28, the J gene TRBJ2-7, with 9 bases that match TRBD2. V lost 5 bases and J lost 3; bases outside the gene matches: 2. The germline gives CDR1 MDHEN, CDR2 SYDVKM. The CDR3 is made up of 13 amino acids. DNA of the CDR3: TGTGCCAGCAGTCGGACTAGCGACTACGAGCAGTACTTC. It translates to CASSRTSDYEQYF.

This sequence joins TRBV9 and TRBJ1-1, with D tentatively TRBD1 (5 bases). Looked up from germline, CDR1 is SGDLS and CDR2 is YYNGEE. CDR3 size: 14 residues. Trimming took off 1 base at V and 0 bases at J, with 7 bases between the two ends. The CDR3 DNA sequence: TGTGCCAGCAGCGTACAGGACATGAACACTGAAGCTTTCTTT. Encoded protein: CASSVQDMNTEAFF. The whole variable domain, filled in from reference TRBV9 and TRBJ1-1, reads DSGVTQTPKHLITATGQRVTLRCSPRSGDLSVYWYQQSLDQGLQFLIQYYNGEERAKGNILERFSAQQFPDLHSELNLSSLELGDSALYFCASSVQDMNTEAFFGQGTRLTVV.

This clonotype was seen many times. The chain uses TRBV6-1 and TRBJ1-6, with 7 bases aligning to TRBD1. CDR3 length: 13 amino acids. The V and J ends lost 2 bases and 14 bases, in that order; junction bases with no gene match: 6. In germline, CDR1 is MNHNS, CDR2 SASEGT. CDR3 sequence: CASSEPDRDTLHF. The CDR3 nucleotides are TGTGCCAGCAGTGAACCCGACAGGGACACCCTCCACTTT.

This clonotype came up many times. The chain joins TRBV30 to TRBJ2-7; a possible D gene is TRBD2 (6 bases). Germline V gives CDR1 GTSNPN, CDR2 SVGIG (reference sequence). This CDR3 is built from 13 residues. V was shortened by 7 bases and J by 4 bases, with 17 bases between the two germline ends. CDR3 amino acids: CASAVDGSYEQYF. Written as DNA, the CDR3 is TGTGCCTCGGCAGTAGACGGGAGTTACGAGCAGTACTTC.

The chain combines TRBV18 with TRBJ2-4, with D unclear. Germline-derived CDR1 and CDR2 are KGHSH and LQKENI. V shed 4 bases and J shed 0 bases, with 10 bases lying between them. This CDR3 has 15 amino acids. The CDR3 DNA sequence: TGTGCCAGCTCACATACAGAGATAGCCAAAAACATTCAGTACTTC. It encodes CASSHTEIAKNIQYF.